The text below deals with one T cell receptor (beta chain). Its cognate antigen is unknown. The record originates from a study of OX40 agonist ivuxolimab in advanced cancers. Study background: Patients were treated with intravenous ivuxolimab, dosed at 0.01 to 10 mg/kg and infused every 2 weeks. Study-wide results and limits: Also present in some nonresponders was a low level of normalized T-cell clonal expansion.

Trimming removed 4 bases at V and 7 bases at J, with 8 bases between. The CDR3 spans 12 residues. The germline gives CDR1 MNHEY, CDR2 SMNVEV (reference sequence). Some clones are missing from TCRdb's copy, which holds only in-frame ones; the method was immunoSEQ multiplex PCR. Of around 60,000 clones listed, 75% to 90% were seen once; the top ten hold 15% to 20%. The material sequenced was CD4+ or CD8+ T cells sorted from blood, taken in a trial of the OX40 agonist ivuxolimab. The rearrangement joins TRBV27 to TRBJ2-1, with D hard to call. The clonotype originates from an adult with an advanced solid tumor such as melanoma, head and neck, liver or kidney cancer. This CDR3 reads CASSYGLNEQFF. The DNA for the CDR3 is TGTGCCAGCAGTTACGGTCTTAATGAGCAGTTCTTC.